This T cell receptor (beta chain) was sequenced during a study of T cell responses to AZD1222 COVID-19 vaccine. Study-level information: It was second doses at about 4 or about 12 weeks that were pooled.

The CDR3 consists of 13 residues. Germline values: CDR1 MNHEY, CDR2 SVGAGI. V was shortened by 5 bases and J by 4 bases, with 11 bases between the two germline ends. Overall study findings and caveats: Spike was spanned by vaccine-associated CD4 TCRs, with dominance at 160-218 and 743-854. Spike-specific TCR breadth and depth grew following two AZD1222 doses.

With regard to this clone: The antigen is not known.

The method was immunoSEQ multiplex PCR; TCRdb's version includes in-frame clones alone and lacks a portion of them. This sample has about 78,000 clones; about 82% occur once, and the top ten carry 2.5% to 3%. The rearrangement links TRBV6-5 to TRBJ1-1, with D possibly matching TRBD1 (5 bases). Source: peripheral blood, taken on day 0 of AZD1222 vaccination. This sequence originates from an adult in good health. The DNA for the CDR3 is TGTGCCAGCAGTCAGGGAGGTAGCACTGAAGCTTTCTTT. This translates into CASSQGGSTEAFF.